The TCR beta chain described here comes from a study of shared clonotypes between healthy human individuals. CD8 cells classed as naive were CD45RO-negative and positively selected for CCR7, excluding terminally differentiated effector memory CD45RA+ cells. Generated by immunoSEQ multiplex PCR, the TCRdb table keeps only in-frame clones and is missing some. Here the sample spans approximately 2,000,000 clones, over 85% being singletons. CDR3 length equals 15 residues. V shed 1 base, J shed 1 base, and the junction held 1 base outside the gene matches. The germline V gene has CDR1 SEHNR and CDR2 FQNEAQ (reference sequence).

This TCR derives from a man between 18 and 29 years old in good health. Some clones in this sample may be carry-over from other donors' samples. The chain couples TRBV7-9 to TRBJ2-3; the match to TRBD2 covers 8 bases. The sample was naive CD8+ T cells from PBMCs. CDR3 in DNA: TGTGCCAGCAGCTTAGGTAGCGGGGGCACAGATACGCAGTATTTT. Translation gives CASSLGSGGTDTQYF.